This T cell receptor (beta chain) was captured in a study of blood T cell repertoires in COVID-19. Study in general: T cells, B-cell-depleted T cells, or PBMCs supplied cDNA or gDNA.

As processed by the authors: Amplification with reference gene primers provided the estimates of nucleated cell counts. Using immunoSEQ multiplex PCR, the repertoire was profiled, and TCRdb retains in-frame clones only, with some absent. The DNA gave D and trimming, while V, J and clone size come from that table. Among more than 75,000 clones listed, 84% were seen once. The V gene's germline CDR1 is MGHRA and CDR2 YSYEKL. The CDR3 spans 14 residues. The trim removed 4 bases at V and 1 base at J, leaving 1 base unmatched. Sequenced sample: peripheral blood. The TCR sequence derives from a human donor in a cohort sampled during active COVID-19. The chain couples TRBV4-1 to TRBJ2-7; 10 bases fit TRBD2. The CDR3 protein is CASSRSGRSYEQYF. CDR3 nucleotides: TGCGCCAGCAGCCGTAGCGGGAGGTCCTACGAGCAGTACTTC.